This entry concerns a single T cell receptor (beta chain). Its target is not known. Just one base apart from a much larger clone, this may be a read error. This sample is part of a study of breast tumors, draining lymph nodes, adjacent tissues. The study, taken as a whole, reports: Data only fit, rather than demonstrated, lymph node origin of most tumor T cells. Compared with basal-like, luminal-like tumors shared significantly more repertoire with nontumor tissue. Tumor TCR diversity was below lymph nodes but above nontumor tissue.

The V segment lost 5 bases and the J segment 7 bases; nucleotides outside the gene matches: 19. This CDR3 spans 17 amino acids. Breast cancer patients provided tissue from their axillary draining lymph nodes. TCRdb processed the multiplex PCR reads anew with MiXCR; each CDR3 protein has one entry. The repertoire holds over 70,000 distinct CDR3 sequences, approximately 31% seen once, with roughly 8.1% in the top ten. The specimen was axillary lymph node tissue. The chain is built from TRBV12-3 or TRBV12-4 and TRBJ2-7; TRBD1 aligns across 8 bases. The source is a female donor with breast cancer. Some clones in this sample may be carry-over from other donors' samples. The CDR3 DNA follows: TGTGCCAGCAGTACGCGAGATCGGGACAGGACCCACAATGAGCAGTACTTC. This gives the protein CASSTRDRDRTHNEQYF.